The 17 T cell receptor beta chains listed next were all sequenced from one sample in a study of control samples from healthy donors and cancer patients. Only in-frame clones appear in the TCRdb table, and some are missing; sequencing was by immunoSEQ multiplex PCR. In the table there are 150,000 to 200,000 clones, about 90% of which are singletons. Sequenced sample: blood. These receptors all come from a woman between 50 and 59 years old in good health.

The chain combines TRBV24-1 with TRBJ1-1; D call uncertain. CDR1 and CDR2 from the germline V gene are KGHDR and SFDVKD. The CDR3 loop spans 11 amino acids. Deletions cut 7 bases from V and 7 bases from J, with 9 bases between. The CDR3 DNA reads as TGTGCCACCAGCTTTGGAGTTGAAGCTTTCTTT. Its translation: CATSFGVEAFF.

J is TRBJ1-2 and V is TRBV7-9; 8 nucleotides agree with TRBD1. The CDR3 has 13 residues. Germline trimming cut 3 bases from V and 6 bases from J; bases unmatched to any gene: 3. The germline CDR1 and CDR2 sequences are SEHNR and FQNEAQ (reference sequence). CDR3 sequence (DNA): TGTGCCAGCAGCTTCGACAGGGGTCATGGCTACACCTTC. It encodes CASSFDRGHGYTF.

V gene TRBV7-3 combines with J gene TRBJ2-2; 8 nucleotides match TRBD1. V shed 4 bases and J 4 bases; nucleotides not matched to a gene: 8. This CDR3 spans 16 amino acids. Germline-derived CDR1 and CDR2 are SGHTA and FQGTGA. The CDR3 sequence is CASSSPGGSFTGELFF. DNA of the CDR3: TGTGCCAGCAGCTCCCCAGGGGGCAGTTTCACCGGGGAGCTGTTTTTT. The complete variable domain, with remaining parts taken from reference TRBV7-3 and TRBJ2-2, reads GAGVSQTPSNKVTEKGKYVELRCDPISGHTALYWYRQSLGQGPEFLIYFQGTGAADDSGLPNDRFFAVRPEGSVSTLKIQRTERGDSAVYLCASSSPGGSFTGELFFGEGSRLTVL.

This chain joins TRBV28 and TRBJ2-2, with D perhaps matching TRBD1 (6 bases). This CDR3 spans 15 amino acids. CDR1 is MDHEN and CDR2 is SYDVKM in the germline V gene. Trimming removed 6 bases from V and 4 bases from J, with 15 bases in between. The CDR3 DNA follows: TGTGCCAGCAGCCCTCCGACAGGATTCACCGGGGAGCTGTTTTTT. Protein sequence: CASSPPTGFTGELFF.

The gene calls are TRBV28 and TRBJ2-3; D gene uncertain. The CDR3 runs to 12 residues. Trimming shortened V by 8 bases and J by 6 bases, and 12 bases separated the two germline ends. Germline V gene sequence: CDR1 MDHEN, CDR2 SYDVKM. The CDR3: CASGVTIDTQYF. The CDR3 DNA is TGTGCCAGCGGGGTTACAATCGATACGCAGTATTTT.

V gene TRBV6-2 or TRBV6-3 combines with J gene TRBJ2-3; 11 nucleotides agree with TRBD2. V lost 4 bases and J lost 3; bases outside the gene matches: 9. Germline assignment: CDR1 MNHEY and CDR2 SVGEGT. The CDR3 spans 17 residues. CDR3 DNA: TGTGCCAGCAGTTCAGGGGCGACTAGCGGGGTTACAGATACGCAGTATTTT. This sequence encodes CASSSGATSGVTDTQYF.

The chain has TRBV3-1 (or the pseudogene TRBV3-2) and TRBJ1-1; possible D gene TRBD1, 5 bases. The CDR3 length is 13 residues. The germline gives CDR1 LGHDT, CDR2 YNNKEL (reference sequence). V lost 2 bases to trimming and J lost 1 base, with 5 bases between them. CDR3 sequence (DNA): TGTGCCAGCAGCCAAACAGGGAACACTGAAGCTTTCTTT. Amino acid sequence: CASSQTGNTEAFF.

This clone was seen once. The rearrangement joins TRBV5-4 to TRBJ2-1; D unclear. This CDR3 has 15 amino acids. CDR1 is SGHNT and CDR2 is YYREEE in the germline V gene (reference sequence). Trimming removed 0 bases from V and 4 bases from J, with 11 bases in between. The CDR3 DNA reads as TGTGCCAGCAGCTTGGGTTCTGCGCAGTACAATGAGCAGTTCTTC. Amino acid sequence: CASSLGSAQYNEQFF.

J is TRBJ2-3 and V is TRBV6-6; 8 positions agree with TRBD1. Germline assignment: CDR1 MNHNY and CDR2 SVGAGI (reference sequence). J gave up 4 bases and V 5 bases, and 14 bases lay outside the gene matches. The CDR3 runs to 17 residues. In nucleotides, the CDR3 is TGTGCCAGCAGTCCCCATTCCGGACAGGGATCCCCAGATACGCAGTATTTT. This translates into CASSPHSGQGSPDTQYF.

The chain couples TRBV7-2 to TRBJ2-7, with TRBD2 matching over 14 bases. J lost 4 bases, V lost 5 bases, and 7 bases had no gene match. Per the germline V gene, CDR1 is SGHTA and CDR2 is FQGNSA. This CDR3 contains 16 residues. CDR3 protein: CASSPRGLAGAYEQYF. In DNA form, the CDR3 reads TGTGCCAGCAGCCCAAGGGGACTAGCGGGAGCTTACGAGCAGTACTTC.

The chain has TRBV4-3 and TRBJ2-3, with D perhaps TRBD2 (5 bases). The germline CDR1 and CDR2 sequences are LGHNA and YSLEER. The V gene lost 4 bases and the J gene lost 0 bases, with 14 bases spanning the gap. The CDR3 covers 16 residues. Written as DNA, the CDR3 is TGCGCCAGCAGCCCGGCTAGCTGGGGTAGCACAGATACGCAGTATTTT. It encodes CASSPASWGSTDTQYF.

This rearrangement joins TRBV10-3 to TRBJ1-4, with TRBD1 as a possible D gene (5 bases). With 7 bases removed from V and 2 bases from J, the gap between germline ends came to 8 bases. Germline loops: CDR1 ENHRY, CDR2 SYGVKD. There are 13 residues in the CDR3. CDR3 sequence (DNA): TGTGCCATCAATGGGGGGACTAATGAAAAACTGTTTTTT. Amino acid sequence: CAINGGTNEKLFF.

The chain recombines TRBV7-9 with TRBJ1-4; the D gene is possibly TRBD1 (6 bases). Germline V gives CDR1 SEHNR, CDR2 FQNEAQ (reference sequence). V lost 2 bases and J lost 8, with 9 bases in between. The CDR3 runs to 13 residues. CDR3 sequence reads: CASSLKGGEKLFF. CDR3 nucleotides: TGTGCCAGCAGCTTAAAGGGGGGCGAAAAACTGTTTTTT.

The J gene is TRBJ1-2, the V gene TRBV10-3; 8 nucleotides line up with TRBD1. Unmatched junction bases numbered 6, after V lost 5 bases and J lost 7 bases. CDR3 length equals 13 residues. Germline V gives CDR1 ENHRY, CDR2 SYGVKD. CDR3 nucleotides: TGTGCCATCAGTATACAGGGGGAAGGTGGCTACACCTTC. Amino acids: CAISIQGEGGYTF.

The CDR3 bases are TGCAGTGCTAGTAACCCCTCTGACAGCGCTGCTAATGAAAAACTGTTTTTT. The encoded protein is CSASNPSDSAANEKLFF. The rearrangement links TRBV20-1 to TRBJ1-4, with TRBD1 as a possible D gene (5 bases). The CDR3 spans 17 residues. Germline lookup yields CDR1 DFQATT and CDR2 SNEGSKA (reference sequence). Trimming shortened V by 3 bases and J by 3 bases, and 20 bases separated the two germline ends.

This clone was counted a single time. The V and J genes are TRBV6-5 and TRBJ1-4; 7 nucleotides match TRBD1. The CDR3 has 13 amino acids. Germline loops: CDR1 MNHEY, CDR2 SVGAGI. Trimming removed 6 bases from V and 8 bases from J; junction bases left unmatched: 6. DNA for the CDR3: TGTGCCAGCAGGGGGACAGCGGGCGAAAAACTGTTTTTT. Its translation is CASRGTAGEKLFF.

The rearrangement links TRBV7-8 to TRBJ1-5; D call uncertain. The germline V and J ends were trimmed by 2 bases and 6 bases, with 17 bases remaining between them. The CDR3 is made up of 16 amino acids. Germline CDR1 reads SGHVS; CDR2 reads FQNEAQ. CDR3: CASSLRRDTSGQPQHF. The CDR3 DNA reads as TGTGCCAGCAGCTTAAGGAGAGATACTAGTGGTCAGCCCCAGCATTTT. The variable domain in full, completed from reference TRBV7-8 and TRBJ1-5, reads GAGVSQSPRYKVAKRGQDVALRCDPISGHVSLFWYQQALGQGPEFLTYFQNEAQLDKSGLPSDRFFAERPEGSVSTLKIQRTQQEDSAVYLCASSLRRDTSGQPQHFGDGTRLSIL.